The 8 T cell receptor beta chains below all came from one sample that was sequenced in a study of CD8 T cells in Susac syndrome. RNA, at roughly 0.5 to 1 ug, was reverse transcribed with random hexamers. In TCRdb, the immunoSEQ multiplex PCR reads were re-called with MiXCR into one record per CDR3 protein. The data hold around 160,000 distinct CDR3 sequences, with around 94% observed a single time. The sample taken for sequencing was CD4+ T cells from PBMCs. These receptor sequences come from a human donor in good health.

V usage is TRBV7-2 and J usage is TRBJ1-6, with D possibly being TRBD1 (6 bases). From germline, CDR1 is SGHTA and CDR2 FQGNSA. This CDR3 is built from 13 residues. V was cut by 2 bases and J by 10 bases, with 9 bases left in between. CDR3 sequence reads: CASSLTGKSPLHF. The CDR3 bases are TGTGCCAGCAGCTTAACAGGGAAATCACCCCTCCACTTT.

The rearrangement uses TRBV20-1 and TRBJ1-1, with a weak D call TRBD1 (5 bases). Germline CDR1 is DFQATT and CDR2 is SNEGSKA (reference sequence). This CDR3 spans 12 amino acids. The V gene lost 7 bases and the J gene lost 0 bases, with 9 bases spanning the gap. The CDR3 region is CSEGTVNTEAFF. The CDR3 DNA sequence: TGCAGTGAAGGGACGGTGAACACTGAAGCTTTCTTT.

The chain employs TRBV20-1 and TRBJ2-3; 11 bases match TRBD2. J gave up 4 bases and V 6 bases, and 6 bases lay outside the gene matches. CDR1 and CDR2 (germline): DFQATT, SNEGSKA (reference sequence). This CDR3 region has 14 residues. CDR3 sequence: CSAQLAGVSDTQYF. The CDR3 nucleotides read TGCAGTGCACAACTAGCGGGGGTATCAGATACGCAGTATTTT.

This chain's CDR3 is CASSEGPGEDEQYF. CDR3 nucleotide sequence: TGTGCCAGCAGTGAAGGGCCAGGGGAAGACGAGCAGTACTTC. The V call is TRBV6-1, the J call TRBJ2-7, with D perhaps TRBD1 (6 bases). The CDR3 length is 14 residues. Trimming left V 1 base short and J 5 bases short, with 12 bases between. The germline CDR1 and CDR2 sequences are MNHNS and SASEGT.

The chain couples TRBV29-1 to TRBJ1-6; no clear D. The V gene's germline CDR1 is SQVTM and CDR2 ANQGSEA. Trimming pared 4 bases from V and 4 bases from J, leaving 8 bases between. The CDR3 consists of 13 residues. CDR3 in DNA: TGCAGCGTTGGTACTGATTATAATTCACCCCTCCACTTT. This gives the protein CSVGTDYNSPLHF.

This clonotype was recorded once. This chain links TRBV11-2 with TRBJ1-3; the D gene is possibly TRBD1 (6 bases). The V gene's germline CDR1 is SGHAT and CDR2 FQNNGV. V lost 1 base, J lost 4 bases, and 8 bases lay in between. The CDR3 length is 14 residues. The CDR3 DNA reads TGTGCCAGCAGCTTAGCAGGGGTCGGAAACACCATATATTTT. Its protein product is CASSLAGVGNTIYF.

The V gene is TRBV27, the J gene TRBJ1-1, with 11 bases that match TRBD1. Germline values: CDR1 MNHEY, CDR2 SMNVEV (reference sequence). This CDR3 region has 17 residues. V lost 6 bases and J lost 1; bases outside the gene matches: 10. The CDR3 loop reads CASSRGTGGHPNTEAFF. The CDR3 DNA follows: TGTGCCAGCAGCCGTGGGACAGGGGGACATCCGAACACTGAAGCTTTCTTT.

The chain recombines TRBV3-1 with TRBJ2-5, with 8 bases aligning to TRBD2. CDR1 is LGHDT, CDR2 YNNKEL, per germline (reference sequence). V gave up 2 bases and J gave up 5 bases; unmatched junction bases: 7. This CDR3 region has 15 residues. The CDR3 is CASSQSRQRGETQYF. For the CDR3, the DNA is TGTGCCAGCAGCCAATCTCGGCAGCGGGGGGAGACCCAGTACTTC.